A selection of T cell receptor beta chains follows, all from one sample in a study of response to subunit inactivated influenza vaccine. In TCRdb, the RT-PCR reads were re-called with MiXCR into one record per CDR3 protein. The repertoire holds fewer than 200,000 distinct CDR3 sequences, with about 10% as singletons. Sample: non-naive T cells sorted from PBMCs, taken on the day of vaccination. The receptors were gathered from a man aged 50-60 years who received an inactivated influenza vaccine. CDR3s include the opening cysteine and the closing phenylalanine or tryptophan. The order of the fields is D gene, J gene, V gene, clone size, CDR3 DNA, CDR3 protein. A D gene is named only where the DNA matches it firmly. Clone size is not always given. Where it is, it says once, few, many or a class for expanded clones.

>TRBD1|TRBJ2-1|TRBV11-3|NA
TGTGCCAGCAGCCGGGGACAGGGTGGCAATGAGCAGTTCTTC
CASSRGQGGNEQFF
>NA|TRBJ1-3|TRBV10-3|NA
TGTGCCATCAGTGAGTCGACGGGTGGCTCTGGAAACACCATATATTTT
CAISESTGGSGNTIYF
>NA|TRBJ2-5|TRBV25-1|few
TGTGCCAGCAGTGACAGTTTTTTTGGCGAGACCCAGTACTTC
CASSDSFFGETQYF
>NA|TRBJ1-6|TRBV4-3|NA
TGCGCCAGCAGCCAAGATGCGCGGACCGGGAACTCCTATAATTCACCCCTCCACTTT
CASSQDARTGNSYNSPLHF
>NA|TRBJ2-6|TRBV4-3|NA
TGCGCCAGCAGCCTGGATTCGGGGGGGGCCAACGTCCTGACTTTC
CASSLDSGGANVLTF
>TRBD2|TRBJ2-3|TRBV20-1|many
TGCAGTGCTAGAGAATTAGTGCTAGCGGCCACAGATACGCAGTATTTT
CSARELVLAATDTQYF
>TRBD1|TRBJ1-1|TRBV20-1|many
TGCAGTGCTACAGGGGGGCACACTGAAGCTTTCTTT
CSATGGHTEAFF
>NA|TRBJ1-2|TRBV7-8|NA
TGTGCCAGCAGCCGCAGTGGTACGATGGGAGGCTACACCTTC
CASSRSGTMGGYTF
>NA|TRBJ1-2|TRBV20-1|NA
TGCAGTGCTAGATTGAGGAGGGCGGGAGACTATGGCTACACCTTC
CSARLRRAGDYGYTF
>TRBD1|TRBJ2-7|TRBV10-3|NA
TGTGCCATCAGTGAGTTGGGGGACAGGGGCCCTGTTGAGCAGTACTTC
CAISELGDRGPVEQYF
>NA|TRBJ2-3|TRBV20-1|NA
TGCAGTGCTAATTCGGCGGGGAGCACAGATACGCAGTATTTT
CSANSAGSTDTQYF
>TRBD2|TRBJ2-7|TRBV28|NA
TGTGCCAGCAGTTTACCCACGGGGACTAGGGGCGAGCAGTACTTC
CASSLPTGTRGEQYF
>TRBD2|TRBJ2-7|TRBV27|many
TGTGCCAGCAGCCAAACGGGAGGGCCCTCCTACGAGCAGTACTTC
CASSQTGGPSYEQYF
>TRBD1|TRBJ1-1|TRBV5-6|NA
TGTGCCAGCAGCCCCGGACAGGTTATGAACACTGAAGCTTTCTTT
CASSPGQVMNTEAFF
>NA|TRBJ2-7|TRBV20-1|many
TGCAGTGCTAGGGACCCGGGACTTATGTCCTACGAGCAGTACTTC
CSARDPGLMSYEQYF
>TRBD1|TRBJ1-5|TRBV6-2/TRBV6-3|many
TGTGCCAGCAGTCGCACAGGGGGTCTTCAGCCCCAGCATTTT
CASSRTGGLQPQHF
>NA|TRBJ2-1|TRBV15|NA
TGTGCCACCAGCAGTGAGCCCGGATCTCATGAGCAGTTCTTC
CATSSEPGSHEQFF
>TRBD2|TRBJ2-1|TRBV20-1|NA
TGCAGTGCTAGAGATACTAGCGGGAGCTCCTACAATGAGCAGTTCTTC
CSARDTSGSSYNEQFF
>TRBD2|TRBJ2-1|TRBV9|NA
TGTGCCAGCAGCGTAGTAGGTGTAGCGGGATTCAATGAGCAGTTCTTC
CASSVVGVAGFNEQFF
>NA|TRBJ2-3|TRBV6-2/TRBV6-3|few
TGTGCCAGCAGTTACTCATATCGGGCCCCGGAACCGGCCCTTTTTGAAACGCAGTATTTT
CASSYSYRAPEPALFETQYF
>NA|TRBJ2-1|TRBV15|many
TGTGCCACCAGCAGAGATCTTGGATATGAGCAGTTCTTC
CATSRDLGYEQFF
>TRBD2|TRBJ2-3|TRBV5-1|many
TGCGCCAGCAGCTTGGGGCCTGGGACCGGGACTAGGCGCACAGATACGCAGTATTTT
CASSLGPGTGTRRTDTQYF
>NA|TRBJ1-1|TRBV4-2|few
TGTGCCAGCAGCCAAGCGCAGGGCTTAAACACTGAAGCTTTCTTT
CASSQAQGLNTEAFF
>TRBD2|TRBJ2-1|TRBV5-5|NA
TGTGCCAGCAGCTTGGTCACTAGCGGAACCCCCTACAATGAGCAGTTCTTC
CASSLVTSGTPYNEQFF
>NA|TRBJ2-7|TRBV20-1|many
TGCAGCCCTGACCGCCCCGCGGGAACTTACGAGCAGTACTTC
CSPDRPAGTYEQYF
>NA|TRBJ1-6|TRBV4-2|many
TGTGCCAGCAGCCAAAGGACACTAGGAACCTCACCCCTCCACTTT
CASSQRTLGTSPLHF
>NA|TRBJ2-4|TRBV29-1|few
TGCAGCGTTGAAGATAGGGCAGGACAAAACATTCAGTACTTC
CSVEDRAGQNIQYF
>TRBD2|TRBJ2-1|TRBV7-9|few
TGTGCCAGCAGCCTGGGGACTAGCGGGAGTATGAGGAATGAGCAGTTCTTC
CASSLGTSGSMRNEQFF
>TRBD1|TRBJ2-7|TRBV20-1|many
TGCAGTGCTAGTGACAGGGGTACCCACGAGCAGTACTTC
CSASDRGTHEQYF
>TRBD2|TRBJ2-7|TRBV7-9|few
TGTGCCAGCAGAGCTAGCGGGGCCTCCAGGGACGAGCAGTACTTC
CASRASGASRDEQYF
>TRBD2|TRBJ2-7|TRBV5-1|many
TGCGCCAGCAGCCCTCTAGCGGGGGGGCGCGAGCAGTACTTC
CASSPLAGGREQYF
>NA|TRBJ1-6|TRBV21-1|few
TGTGCCAGCAGCAAAGAGGAACAGTCGTTTAATTCACCCCTCCACTTT
CASSKEEQSFNSPLHF
>TRBD1|TRBJ2-7|TRBV7-2|NA
TGTGCCAGCAGCCTCGGACAGGGGGCCGAGCAGTACTTC
CASSLGQGAEQYF
>NA|TRBJ1-2|TRBV5-1|many
TGCGCCAGCAGCAGAACCGGGGACCATTCTCCCTTTTATGGCTACACCTTC
CASSRTGDHSPFYGYTF
>NA|TRBJ2-5|TRBV5-1|many
TGCGCCAGCAGCCTTACAGGAGACCAAGAGACCCAGTACTTC
CASSLTGDQETQYF